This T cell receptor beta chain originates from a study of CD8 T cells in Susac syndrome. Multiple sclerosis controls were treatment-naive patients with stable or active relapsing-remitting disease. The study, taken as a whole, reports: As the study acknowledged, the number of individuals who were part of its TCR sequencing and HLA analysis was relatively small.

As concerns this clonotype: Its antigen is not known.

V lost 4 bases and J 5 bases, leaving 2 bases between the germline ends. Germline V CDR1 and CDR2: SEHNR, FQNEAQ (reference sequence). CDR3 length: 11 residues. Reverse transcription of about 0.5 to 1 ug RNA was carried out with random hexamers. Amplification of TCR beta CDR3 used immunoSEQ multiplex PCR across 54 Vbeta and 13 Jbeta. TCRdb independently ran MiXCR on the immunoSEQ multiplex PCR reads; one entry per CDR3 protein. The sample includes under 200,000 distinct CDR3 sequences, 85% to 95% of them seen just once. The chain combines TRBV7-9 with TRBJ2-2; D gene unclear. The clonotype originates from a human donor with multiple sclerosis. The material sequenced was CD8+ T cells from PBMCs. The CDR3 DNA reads TGTGCCAGCAGCTGGACCGGGGAGCTGTTTTTT. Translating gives CASSWTGELFF.